The clone carrying this TCR beta chain was detected many times. TCRdb passed the RT-PCR reads through MiXCR, listing each CDR3 protein once. The sample consists of approximately 200,000 distinct CDR3 sequences, 11% to 15% of them appearing once. The V segment lost 5 bases and the J segment 0 bases; nucleotides outside the gene matches: 5. This CDR3 contains 15 residues. Germline-derived CDR1 and CDR2 are SGHTA and FQGNSA. The sample belongs to a study of patients and donors after allogeneic stem cell transplantation. V and J are TRBV7-2 and TRBJ2-7, with 9 bases identical to TRBD2. The clonotype was recovered from a human donor who was either an allogeneic HSCT recipient or a stem cell or donor lymphocyte infusion donor (not recorded which). It is not recorded whose cells these are; they may come from a transplant donor. The sequenced sample was blood, either unsorted or a sorted T cell fraction (not recorded which). The CDR3 coding sequence is TGTGCCAGCAGCCAACTAGCGGGCTTCTCCTACGAGCAGTACTTC. Encoded protein: CASSQLAGFSYEQYF.